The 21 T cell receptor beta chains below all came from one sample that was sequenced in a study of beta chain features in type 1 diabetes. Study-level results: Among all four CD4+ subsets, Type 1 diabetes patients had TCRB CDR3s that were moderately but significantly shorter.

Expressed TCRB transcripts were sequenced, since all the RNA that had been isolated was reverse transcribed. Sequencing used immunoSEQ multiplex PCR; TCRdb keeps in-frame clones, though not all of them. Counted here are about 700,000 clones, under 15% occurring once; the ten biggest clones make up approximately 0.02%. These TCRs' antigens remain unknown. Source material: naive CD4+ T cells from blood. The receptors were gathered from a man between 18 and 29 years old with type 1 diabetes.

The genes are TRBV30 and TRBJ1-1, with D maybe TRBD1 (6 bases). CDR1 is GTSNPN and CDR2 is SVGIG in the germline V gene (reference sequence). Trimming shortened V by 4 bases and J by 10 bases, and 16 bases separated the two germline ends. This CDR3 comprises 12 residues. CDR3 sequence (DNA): TGTGCCTGGACGGACAGTGGATTGGGAGCTTTCTTT. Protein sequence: CAWTDSGLGAFF.

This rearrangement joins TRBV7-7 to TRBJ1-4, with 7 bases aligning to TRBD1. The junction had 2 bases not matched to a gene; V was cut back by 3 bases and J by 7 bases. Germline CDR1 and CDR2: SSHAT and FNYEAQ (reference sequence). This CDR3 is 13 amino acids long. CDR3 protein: CASSFQGGEKLFF. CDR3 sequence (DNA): TGTGCCAGCAGCTTCCAGGGGGGTGAAAAACTGTTTTTT.

The CDR3 nucleotides are TGTGCCAGCGGATCGGGGGGCTCCTACAATGAGCAGTTCTTC. It encodes CASGSGGSYNEQFF. The chain couples TRBV2 to TRBJ2-1; 7 bases match TRBD2. The trim removed 8 bases at V and 0 bases at J, leaving 4 bases unmatched. Germline assignment: CDR1 SNHLY and CDR2 FYNNEI. The CDR3 runs 14 residues.

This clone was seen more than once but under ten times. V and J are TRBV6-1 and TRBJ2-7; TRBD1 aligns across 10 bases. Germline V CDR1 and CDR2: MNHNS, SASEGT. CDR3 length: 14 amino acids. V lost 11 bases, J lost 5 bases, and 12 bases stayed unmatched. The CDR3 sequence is CASPGQGQGDEQYF. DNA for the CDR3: TGTGCCTCACCGGGACAGGGGCAAGGGGACGAGCAGTACTTC.

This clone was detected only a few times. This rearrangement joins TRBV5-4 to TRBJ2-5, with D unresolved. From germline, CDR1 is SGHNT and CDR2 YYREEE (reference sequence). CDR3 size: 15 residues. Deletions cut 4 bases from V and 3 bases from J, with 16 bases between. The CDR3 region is CASSAPFVREETQYF. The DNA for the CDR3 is TGTGCCAGCAGCGCACCGTTCGTTAGGGAAGAGACCCAGTACTTC.

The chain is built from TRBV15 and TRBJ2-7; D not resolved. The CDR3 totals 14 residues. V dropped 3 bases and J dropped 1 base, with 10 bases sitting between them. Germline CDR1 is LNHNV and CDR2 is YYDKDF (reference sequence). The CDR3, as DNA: TGTGCCACCAGCAGGAGACCAGGTTCCTACGAGCAGTACTTC. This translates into CATSRRPGSYEQYF.

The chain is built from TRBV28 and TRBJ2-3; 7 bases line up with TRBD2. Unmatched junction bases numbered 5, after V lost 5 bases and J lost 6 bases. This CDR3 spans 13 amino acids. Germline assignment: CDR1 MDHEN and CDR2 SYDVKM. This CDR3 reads CASSPPGGDTQYF. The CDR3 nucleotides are TGTGCCAGCAGTCCGCCCGGGGGGGATACGCAGTATTTT.

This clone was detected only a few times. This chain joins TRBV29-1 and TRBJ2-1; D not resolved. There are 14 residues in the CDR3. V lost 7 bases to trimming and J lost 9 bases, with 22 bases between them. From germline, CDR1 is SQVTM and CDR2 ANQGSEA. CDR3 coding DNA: TGCAGCGACCAGGACCCTCTTAGCTGGGGTGAGCAGTTCTTC. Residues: CSDQDPLSWGEQFF.

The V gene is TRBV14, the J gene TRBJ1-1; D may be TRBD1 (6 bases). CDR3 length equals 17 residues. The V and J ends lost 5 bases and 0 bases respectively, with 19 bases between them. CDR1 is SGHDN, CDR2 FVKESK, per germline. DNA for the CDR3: TGTGCCAGCAGCGACAACGGGGGCGGACTAATGAACACTGAAGCTTTCTTT. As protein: CASSDNGGGLMNTEAFF. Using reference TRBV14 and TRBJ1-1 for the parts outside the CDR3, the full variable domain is EAGVTQFPSHSVIEKGQTVTLRCDPISGHDNLYWYRRVMGKEIKFLLHFVKESKQDESGMPNNRFLAERTGGTYSTLKVQPAELEDSGVYFCASSDNGGGLMNTEAFFGQGTRLTVV.

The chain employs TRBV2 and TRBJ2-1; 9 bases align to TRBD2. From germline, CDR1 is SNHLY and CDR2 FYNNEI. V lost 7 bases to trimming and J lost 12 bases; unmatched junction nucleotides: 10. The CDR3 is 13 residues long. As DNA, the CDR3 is TGTGCCAGCACCCTCGGCCTAGCGGGACTGCAGTTCTTC. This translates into CASTLGLAGLQFF.

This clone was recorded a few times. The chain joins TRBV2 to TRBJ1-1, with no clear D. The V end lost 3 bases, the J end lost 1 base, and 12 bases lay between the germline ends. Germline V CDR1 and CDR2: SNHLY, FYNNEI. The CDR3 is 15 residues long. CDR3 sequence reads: CASSEDADTNTEAFF. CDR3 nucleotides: TGTGCCAGCAGTGAGGATGCAGACACGAACACTGAAGCTTTCTTT.

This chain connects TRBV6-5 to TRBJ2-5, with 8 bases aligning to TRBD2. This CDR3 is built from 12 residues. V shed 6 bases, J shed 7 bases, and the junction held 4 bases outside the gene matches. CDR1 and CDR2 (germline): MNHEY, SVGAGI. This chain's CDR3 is CASRQAGGTQYF. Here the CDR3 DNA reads TGTGCCAGCAGACAGGCGGGGGGGACCCAGTACTTC.

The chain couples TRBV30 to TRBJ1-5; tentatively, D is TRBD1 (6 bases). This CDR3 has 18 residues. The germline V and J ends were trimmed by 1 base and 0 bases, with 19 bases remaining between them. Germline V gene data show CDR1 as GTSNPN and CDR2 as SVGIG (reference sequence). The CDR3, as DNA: TGTGCCTGGAGTGGTTACACGACAGGCGACCCTAGCAATCAGCCCCAGCATTTT. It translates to CAWSGYTTGDPSNQPQHF.

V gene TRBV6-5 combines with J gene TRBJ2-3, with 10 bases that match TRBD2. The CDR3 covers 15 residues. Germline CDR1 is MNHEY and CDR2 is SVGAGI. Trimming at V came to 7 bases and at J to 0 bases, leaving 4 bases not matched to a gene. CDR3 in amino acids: CASTLGLASTDTQYF. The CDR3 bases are TGTGCCAGCACCCTGGGACTAGCGAGCACAGATACGCAGTATTTT.

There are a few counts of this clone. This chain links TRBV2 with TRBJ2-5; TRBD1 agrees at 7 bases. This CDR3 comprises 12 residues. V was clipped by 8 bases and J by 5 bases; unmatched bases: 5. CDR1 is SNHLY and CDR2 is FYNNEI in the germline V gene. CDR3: CASRTGRETQYF. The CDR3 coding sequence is TGTGCCAGCCGGACAGGTCGTGAGACCCAGTACTTC.

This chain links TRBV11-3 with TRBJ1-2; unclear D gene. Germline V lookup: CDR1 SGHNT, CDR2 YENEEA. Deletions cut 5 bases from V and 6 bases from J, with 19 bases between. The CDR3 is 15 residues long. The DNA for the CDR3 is TGTGCCAGCAGCCCAGGCGGGAAATCTGGCGATGGCTACACCTTC. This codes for CASSPGGKSGDGYTF.

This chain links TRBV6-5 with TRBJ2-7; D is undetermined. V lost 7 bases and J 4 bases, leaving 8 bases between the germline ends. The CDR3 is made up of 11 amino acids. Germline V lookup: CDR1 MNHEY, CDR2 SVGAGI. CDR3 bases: TGTGCCAGCACCCCGAGTTACGAGCAGTACTTC. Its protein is CASTPSYEQYF.

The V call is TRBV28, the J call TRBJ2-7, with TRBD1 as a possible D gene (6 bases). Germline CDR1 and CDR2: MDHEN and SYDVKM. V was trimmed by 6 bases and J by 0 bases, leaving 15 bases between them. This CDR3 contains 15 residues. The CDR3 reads CASSPSGVSSYEQYF. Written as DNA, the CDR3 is TGTGCCAGCAGCCCATCAGGGGTTAGCTCCTACGAGCAGTACTTC.

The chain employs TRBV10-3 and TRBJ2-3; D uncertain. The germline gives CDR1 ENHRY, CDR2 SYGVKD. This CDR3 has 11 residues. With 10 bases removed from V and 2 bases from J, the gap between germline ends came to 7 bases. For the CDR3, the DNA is TGTGCCACCCAATCCACAGATACGCAGTATTTT. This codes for CATQSTDTQYF.

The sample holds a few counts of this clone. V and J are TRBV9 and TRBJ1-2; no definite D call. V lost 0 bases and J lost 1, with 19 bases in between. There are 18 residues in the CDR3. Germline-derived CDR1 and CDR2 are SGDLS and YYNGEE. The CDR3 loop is CASSVALNGEGVNYGYTF. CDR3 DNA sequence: TGTGCCAGCAGCGTAGCTTTGAACGGCGAGGGAGTTAACTATGGCTACACCTTC. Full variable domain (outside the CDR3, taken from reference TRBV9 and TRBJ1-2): DSGVTQTPKHLITATGQRVTLRCSPRSGDLSVYWYQQSLDQGLQFLIQYYNGEERAKGNILERFSAQQFPDLHSELNLSSLELGDSALYFCASSVALNGEGVNYGYTFGSGTRLTVV.

The CDR3 reads CASSVDRGYNGYTF. The CDR3 DNA sequence: TGTGCCAGCAGCGTAGATCGGGGGTATAATGGCTACACCTTC. The J gene is TRBJ1-2, the V gene TRBV9; TRBD1 is a possible D gene (5 bases). V was trimmed by 0 bases and J by 6 bases, leaving 12 bases between them. The CDR3 runs to 14 residues. Germline CDR1 and CDR2: SGDLS and YYNGEE.